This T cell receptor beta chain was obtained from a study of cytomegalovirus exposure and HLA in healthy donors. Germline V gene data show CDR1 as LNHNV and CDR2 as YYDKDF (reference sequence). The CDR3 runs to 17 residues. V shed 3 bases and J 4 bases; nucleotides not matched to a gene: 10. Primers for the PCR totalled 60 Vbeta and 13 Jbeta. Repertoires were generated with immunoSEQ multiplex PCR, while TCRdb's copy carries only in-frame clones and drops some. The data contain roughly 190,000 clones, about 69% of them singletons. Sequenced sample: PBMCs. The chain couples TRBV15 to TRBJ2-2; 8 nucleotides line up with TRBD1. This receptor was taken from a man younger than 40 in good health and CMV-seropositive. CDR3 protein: CATSSLRQGRSTGELFF. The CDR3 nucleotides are TGTGCCACCAGCAGCCTAAGACAGGGGCGGAGCACCGGGGAGCTGTTTTTT.